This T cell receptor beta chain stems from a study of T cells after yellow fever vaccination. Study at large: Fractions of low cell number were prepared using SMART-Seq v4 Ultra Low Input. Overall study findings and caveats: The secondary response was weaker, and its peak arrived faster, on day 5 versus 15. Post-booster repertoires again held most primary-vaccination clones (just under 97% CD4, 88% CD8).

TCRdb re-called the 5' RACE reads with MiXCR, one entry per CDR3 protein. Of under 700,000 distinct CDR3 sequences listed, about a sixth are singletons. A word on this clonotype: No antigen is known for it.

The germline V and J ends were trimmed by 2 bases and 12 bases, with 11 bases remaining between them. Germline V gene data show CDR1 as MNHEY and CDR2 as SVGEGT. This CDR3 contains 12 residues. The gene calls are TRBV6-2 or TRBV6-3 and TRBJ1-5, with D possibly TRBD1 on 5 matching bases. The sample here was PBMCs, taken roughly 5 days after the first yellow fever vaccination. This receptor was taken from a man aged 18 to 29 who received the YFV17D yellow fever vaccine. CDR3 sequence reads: CASSYAEGLQHF. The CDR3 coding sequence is TGTGCCAGCAGTTACGCGGAGGGGCTCCAGCATTTT.